This T cell receptor beta chain was identified during a study of T cell responses to AZD1222 COVID-19 vaccine. Notes on the study in general: Sampled repertoires all dated from after the peak T cell response. Spike-specific TCR depth and breadth grew after two AZD1222 doses.

The CDR3 is made up of 16 amino acids. Germline CDR1 reads KGHDR; CDR2 reads SFDVKD. Germline trimming cut 4 bases from V and 10 bases from J; bases unmatched to any gene: 13. About this clone itself: The antigen remains undetermined.

Libraries were prepared by immunoSEQ multiplex PCR; TCRdb keeps only in-frame clonotypes and omits some of them. Here the sample spans 65,000 to 80,000 clones, 90% being singletons. The sample consisted of peripheral blood, taken on day 0 of AZD1222 vaccination. The chain carries TRBV24-1 and TRBJ2-1, with TRBD2 identical over 9 bases. The sequence came from an adult in good health. CDR3 loop: CATSEPGTSFKGEQFF. The CDR3 DNA reads TGTGCCACCAGTGAGCCCGGGACTAGCTTTAAGGGAGAGCAGTTCTTC.